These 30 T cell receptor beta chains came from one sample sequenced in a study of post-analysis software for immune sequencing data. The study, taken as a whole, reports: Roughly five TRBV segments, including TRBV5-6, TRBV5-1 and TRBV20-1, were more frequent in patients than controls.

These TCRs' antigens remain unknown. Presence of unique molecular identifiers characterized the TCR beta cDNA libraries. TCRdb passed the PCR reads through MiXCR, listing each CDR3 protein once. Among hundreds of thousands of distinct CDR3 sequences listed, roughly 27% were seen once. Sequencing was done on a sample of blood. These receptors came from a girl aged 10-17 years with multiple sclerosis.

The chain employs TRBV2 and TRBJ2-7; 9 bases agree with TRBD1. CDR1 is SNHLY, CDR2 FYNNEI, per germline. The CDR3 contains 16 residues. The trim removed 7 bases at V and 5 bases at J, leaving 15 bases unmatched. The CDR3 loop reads CASTGRARDRVHEQYF. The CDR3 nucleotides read TGTGCCAGCACCGGAAGGGCCCGGGACAGGGTCCACGAGCAGTACTTC.

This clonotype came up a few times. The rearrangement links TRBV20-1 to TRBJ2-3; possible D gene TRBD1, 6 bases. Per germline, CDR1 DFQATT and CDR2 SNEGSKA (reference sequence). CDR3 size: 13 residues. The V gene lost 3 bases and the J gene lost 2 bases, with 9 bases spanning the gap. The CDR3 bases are TGCAGTGCTAGTTACAGGGTCACAGATACGCAGTATTTT. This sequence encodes CSASYRVTDTQYF.

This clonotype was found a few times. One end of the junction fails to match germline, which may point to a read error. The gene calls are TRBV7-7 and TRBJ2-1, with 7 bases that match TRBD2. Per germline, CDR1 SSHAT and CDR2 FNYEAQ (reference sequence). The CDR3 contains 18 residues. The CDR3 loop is CASSLAKKGLAAYNEQFF. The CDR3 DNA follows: TGTGCTAGCAGCTTAGCTAAGAAGGGGCTAGCGGCCTACAATGAGCAGTTCTTC.

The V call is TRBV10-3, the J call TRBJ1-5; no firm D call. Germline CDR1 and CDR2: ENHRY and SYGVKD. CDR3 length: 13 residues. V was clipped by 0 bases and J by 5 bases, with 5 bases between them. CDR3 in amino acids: CAISESLDQPQHF. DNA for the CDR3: TGTGCCATCAGTGAGTCCTTAGATCAGCCCCAGCATTTT.

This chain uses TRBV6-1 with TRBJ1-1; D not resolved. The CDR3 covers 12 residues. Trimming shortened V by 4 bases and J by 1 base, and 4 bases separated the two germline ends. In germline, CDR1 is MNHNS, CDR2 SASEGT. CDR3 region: CASSGANTEAFF. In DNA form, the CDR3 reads TGTGCCAGCAGTGGAGCGAACACTGAAGCTTTCTTT.

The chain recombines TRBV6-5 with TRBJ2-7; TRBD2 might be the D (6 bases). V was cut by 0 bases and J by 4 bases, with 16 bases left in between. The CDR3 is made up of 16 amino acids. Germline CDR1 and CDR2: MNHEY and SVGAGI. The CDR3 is CASSYSINGRKYEQYF. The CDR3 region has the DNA TGTGCCAGCAGTTACTCGATTAACGGGAGAAAATACGAGCAGTACTTC.

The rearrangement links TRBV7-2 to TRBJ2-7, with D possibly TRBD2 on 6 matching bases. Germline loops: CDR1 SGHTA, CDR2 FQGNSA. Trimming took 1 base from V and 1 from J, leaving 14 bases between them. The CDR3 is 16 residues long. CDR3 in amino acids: CASSLGAYGGSYEQYF. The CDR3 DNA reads TGTGCCAGCAGCTTAGGTGCCTACGGGGGATCCTACGAGCAGTACTTC.

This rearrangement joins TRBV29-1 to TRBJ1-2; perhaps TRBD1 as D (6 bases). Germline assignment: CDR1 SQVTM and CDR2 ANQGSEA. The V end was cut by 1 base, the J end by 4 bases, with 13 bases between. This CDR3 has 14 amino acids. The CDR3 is CSVEGQGLAYGYTF. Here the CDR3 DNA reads TGCAGCGTTGAAGGGCAGGGGTTGGCCTATGGCTACACCTTC.

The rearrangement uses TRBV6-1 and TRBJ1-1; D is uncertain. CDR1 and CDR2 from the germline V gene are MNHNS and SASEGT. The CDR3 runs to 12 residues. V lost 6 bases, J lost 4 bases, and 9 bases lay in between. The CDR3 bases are TGTGCCAGCAGGCCACTACCCACTGAAGCTTTCTTT. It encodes CASRPLPTEAFF.

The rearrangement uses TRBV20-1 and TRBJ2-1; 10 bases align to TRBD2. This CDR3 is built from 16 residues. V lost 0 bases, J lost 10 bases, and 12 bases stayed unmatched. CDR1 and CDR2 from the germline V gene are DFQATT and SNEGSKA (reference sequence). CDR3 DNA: TGCAGTGCTAGAGATAGACGCCTAGCGGGAGTGGGGGAGCAGTTCTTC. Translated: CSARDRRLAGVGEQFF.

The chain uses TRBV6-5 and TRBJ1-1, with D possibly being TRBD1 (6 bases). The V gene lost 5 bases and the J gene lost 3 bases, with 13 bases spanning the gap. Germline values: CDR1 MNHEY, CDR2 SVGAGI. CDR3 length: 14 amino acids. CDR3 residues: CASSQDPGDTEAFF. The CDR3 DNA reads TGTGCCAGCAGTCAGGACCCAGGGGACACTGAAGCTTTCTTT.

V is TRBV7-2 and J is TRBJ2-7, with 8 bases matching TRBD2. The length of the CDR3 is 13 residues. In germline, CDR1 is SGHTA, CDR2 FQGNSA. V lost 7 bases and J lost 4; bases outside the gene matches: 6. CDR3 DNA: TGTGCCAGCAAGGCTAGCGGGCGGTACGAGCAGTACTTC. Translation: CASKASGRYEQYF. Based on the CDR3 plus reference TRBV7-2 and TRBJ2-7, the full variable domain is GAGVSQSPSNKVTEKGKDVELRCDPISGHTALYWYRQSLGQGLEFLIYFQGNSAPDKSGLPSDRFSAERTGGSVSTLTIQRTQQEDSAVYLCASKASGRYEQYFGPGTRLTVT.

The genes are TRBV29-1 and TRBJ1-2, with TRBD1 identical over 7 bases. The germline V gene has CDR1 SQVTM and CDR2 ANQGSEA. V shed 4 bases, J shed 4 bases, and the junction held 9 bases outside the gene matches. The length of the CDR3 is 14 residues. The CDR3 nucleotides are TGCAGCGTTGTAGCTGCGGGACAGCCCTATGGCTACACCTTC. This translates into CSVVAAGQPYGYTF.

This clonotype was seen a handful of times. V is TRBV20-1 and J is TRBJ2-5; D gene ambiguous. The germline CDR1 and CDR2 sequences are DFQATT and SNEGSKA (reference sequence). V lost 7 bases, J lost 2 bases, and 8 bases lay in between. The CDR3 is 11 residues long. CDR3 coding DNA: TGCAGTGGTACCACTCAAGAGACCCAGTACTTC. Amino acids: CSGTTQETQYF.

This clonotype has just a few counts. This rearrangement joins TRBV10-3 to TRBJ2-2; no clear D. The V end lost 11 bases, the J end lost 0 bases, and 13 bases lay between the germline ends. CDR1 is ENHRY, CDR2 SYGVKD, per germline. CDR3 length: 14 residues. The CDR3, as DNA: TGTGCCGTCCCCGACGAGACGAACACCGGGGAGCTGTTTTTT. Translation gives CAVPDETNTGELFF.

CDR3 region: CASSAGLVDQPQHF. The CDR3 coding sequence is TGTGCCAGCAGTGCCGGACTTGTCGATCAGCCCCAGCATTTT. The chain is built from TRBV25-1 and TRBJ1-5; the D is unclear. CDR1 is MGHDK and CDR2 is SYGVNS in the germline V gene. There are 14 residues in the CDR3. V lost 4 bases to trimming and J lost 5 bases, with 12 bases between them.

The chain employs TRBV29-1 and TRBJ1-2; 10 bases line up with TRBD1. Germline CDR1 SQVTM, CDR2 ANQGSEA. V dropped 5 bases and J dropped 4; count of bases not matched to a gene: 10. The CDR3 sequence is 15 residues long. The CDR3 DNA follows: TGCAGCGTTACAAACCCCGGACAGGGGGTCTATGGCTACACCTTC. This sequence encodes CSVTNPGQGVYGYTF.

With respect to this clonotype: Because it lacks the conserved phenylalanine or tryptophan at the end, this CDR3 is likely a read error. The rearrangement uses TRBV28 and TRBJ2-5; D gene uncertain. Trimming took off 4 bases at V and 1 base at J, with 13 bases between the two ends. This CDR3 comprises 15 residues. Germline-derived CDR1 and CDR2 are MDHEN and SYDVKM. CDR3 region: CASSSPQETQETQYV. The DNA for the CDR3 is TGTGCCAGCAGTTCCCCGCAGGAGACCCAAGAGACCCAGTACGTC.

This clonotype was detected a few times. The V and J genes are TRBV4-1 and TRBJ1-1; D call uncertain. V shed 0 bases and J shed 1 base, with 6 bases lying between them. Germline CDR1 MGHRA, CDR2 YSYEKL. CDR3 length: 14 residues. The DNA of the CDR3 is TGCGCCAGCAGCCAAGAACGCTGGAACACTGAAGCTTTCTTT. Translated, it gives CASSQERWNTEAFF.

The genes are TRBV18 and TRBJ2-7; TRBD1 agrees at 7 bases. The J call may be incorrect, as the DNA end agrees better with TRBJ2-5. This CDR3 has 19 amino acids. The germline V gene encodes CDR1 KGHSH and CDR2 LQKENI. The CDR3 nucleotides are TGTGCCAGCTCACCACGAACCGGGGTCGGCACAGGGGATCGGGAGACCCAGTACTTC. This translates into CASSPRTGVGTGDRETQYF.

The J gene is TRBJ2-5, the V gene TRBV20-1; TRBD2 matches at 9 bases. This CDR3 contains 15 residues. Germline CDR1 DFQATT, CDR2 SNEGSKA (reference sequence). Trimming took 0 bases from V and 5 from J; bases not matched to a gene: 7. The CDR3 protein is CSARDSKTSGETQYF. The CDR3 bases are TGCAGTGCTAGAGATAGTAAGACTAGCGGTGAGACCCAGTACTTC.

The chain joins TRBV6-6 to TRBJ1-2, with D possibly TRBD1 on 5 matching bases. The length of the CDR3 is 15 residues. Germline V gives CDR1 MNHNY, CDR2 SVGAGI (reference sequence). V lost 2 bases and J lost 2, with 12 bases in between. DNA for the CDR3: TGTGCCAGCAGTTACCCGGACGGGGGGAACTATGGCTACACCTTC. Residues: CASSYPDGGNYGYTF.

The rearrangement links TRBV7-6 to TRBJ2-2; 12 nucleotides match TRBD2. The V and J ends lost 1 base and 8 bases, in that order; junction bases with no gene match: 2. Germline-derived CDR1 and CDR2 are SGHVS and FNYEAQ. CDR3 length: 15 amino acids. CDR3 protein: CASSLGTSGAGELFF. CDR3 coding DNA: TGTGCCAGCAGCTTAGGGACTAGCGGGGCTGGGGAGCTGTTTTTT.

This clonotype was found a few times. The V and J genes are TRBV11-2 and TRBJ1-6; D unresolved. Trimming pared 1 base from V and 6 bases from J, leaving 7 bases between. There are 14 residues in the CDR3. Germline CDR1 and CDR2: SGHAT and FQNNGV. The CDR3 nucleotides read TGTGCCAGCAGCTTAGGGGTAACTAATTCACCCCTCCACTTT. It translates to CASSLGVTNSPLHF.

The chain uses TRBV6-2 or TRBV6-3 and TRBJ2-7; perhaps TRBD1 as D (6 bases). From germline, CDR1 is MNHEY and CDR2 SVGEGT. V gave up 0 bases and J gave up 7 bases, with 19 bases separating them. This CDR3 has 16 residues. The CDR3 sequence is CASSYSKDSSPWEQYF. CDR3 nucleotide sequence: TGTGCCAGCAGTTACTCGAAGGACAGCTCCCCCTGGGAGCAGTACTTC.

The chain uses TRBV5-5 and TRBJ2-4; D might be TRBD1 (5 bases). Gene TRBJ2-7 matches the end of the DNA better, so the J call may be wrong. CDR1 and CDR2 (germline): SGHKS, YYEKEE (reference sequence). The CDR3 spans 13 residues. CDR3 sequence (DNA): TGTGCCAGCAGCTTTACAGGTACCCACGAGCAGTACTTC. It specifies CASSFTGTHEQYF.

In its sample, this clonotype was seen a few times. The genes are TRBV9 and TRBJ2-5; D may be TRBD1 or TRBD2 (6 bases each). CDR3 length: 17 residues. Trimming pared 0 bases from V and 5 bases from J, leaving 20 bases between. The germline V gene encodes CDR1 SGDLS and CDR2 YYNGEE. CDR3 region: CASSVGVGGERTETQYF. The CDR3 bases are TGTGCCAGCAGCGTAGGGGTCGGGGGCGAGCGAACGGAGACCCAGTACTTC. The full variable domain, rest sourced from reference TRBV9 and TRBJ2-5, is DSGVTQTPKHLITATGQRVTLRCSPRSGDLSVYWYQQSLDQGLQFLIQYYNGEERAKGNILERFSAQQFPDLHSELNLSSLELGDSALYFCASSVGVGGERTETQYFGPGTRLLVL.

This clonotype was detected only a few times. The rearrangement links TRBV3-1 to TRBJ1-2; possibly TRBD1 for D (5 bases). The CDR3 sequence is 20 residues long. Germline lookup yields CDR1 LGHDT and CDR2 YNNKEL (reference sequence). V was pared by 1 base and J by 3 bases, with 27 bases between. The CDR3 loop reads CASSQAQPGTNSGGYYGYTF. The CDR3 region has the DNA TGTGCCAGCAGCCAAGCACAACCAGGGACGAACTCCGGCGGATACTATGGCTACACCTTC.

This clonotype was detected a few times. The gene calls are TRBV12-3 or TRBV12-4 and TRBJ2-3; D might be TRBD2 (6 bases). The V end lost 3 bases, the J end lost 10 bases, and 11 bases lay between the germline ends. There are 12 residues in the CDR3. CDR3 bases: TGTGCCAGCAGTTTCTCCTGGGGGGCGCAGTATTTT. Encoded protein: CASSFSWGAQYF.

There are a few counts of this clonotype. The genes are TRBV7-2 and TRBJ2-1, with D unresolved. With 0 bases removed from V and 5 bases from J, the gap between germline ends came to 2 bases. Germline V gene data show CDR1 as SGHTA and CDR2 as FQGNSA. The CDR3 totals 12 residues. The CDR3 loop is CASSLAHNEQFF. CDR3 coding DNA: TGTGCCAGCAGCTTAGCGCACAATGAGCAGTTCTTC.